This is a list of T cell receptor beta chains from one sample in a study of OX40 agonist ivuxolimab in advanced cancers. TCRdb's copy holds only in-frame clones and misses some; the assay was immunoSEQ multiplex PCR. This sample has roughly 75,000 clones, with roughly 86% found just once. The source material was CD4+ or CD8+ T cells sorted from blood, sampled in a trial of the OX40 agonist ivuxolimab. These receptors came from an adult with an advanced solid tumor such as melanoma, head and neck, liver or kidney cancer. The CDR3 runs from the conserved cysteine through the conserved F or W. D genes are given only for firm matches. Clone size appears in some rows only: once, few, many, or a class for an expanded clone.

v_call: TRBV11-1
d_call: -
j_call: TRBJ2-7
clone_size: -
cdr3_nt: TGTGCCAGCAGCCCCAGTAGCGGAGTCGGCTACGAGCAGTACTTC
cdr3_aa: CASSPSSGVGYEQYF

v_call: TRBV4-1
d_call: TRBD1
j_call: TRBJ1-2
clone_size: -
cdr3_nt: TGCGCCAGCAGCCAACCACGGGACAGCTATGGCTACACCTTC
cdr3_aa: CASSQPRDSYGYTF

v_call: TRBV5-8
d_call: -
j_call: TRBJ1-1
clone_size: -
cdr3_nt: TGTGCCAGCAGCTTGTATTACGGGGGAAACACTGAAGCTTTCTTT
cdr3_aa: CASSLYYGGNTEAFF

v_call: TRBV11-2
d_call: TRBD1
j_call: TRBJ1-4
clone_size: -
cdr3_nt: TGTGCCAGCAGCGAGACCAGGGACAGCGGCGAAAAACTGTTTTTT
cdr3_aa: CASSETRDSGEKLFF

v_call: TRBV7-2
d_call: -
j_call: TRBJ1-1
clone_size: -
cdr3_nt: TGTGCCAGCAGCTTAGGGCCAGGGGATACTGAAGCTTTCTTT
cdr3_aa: CASSLGPGDTEAFF

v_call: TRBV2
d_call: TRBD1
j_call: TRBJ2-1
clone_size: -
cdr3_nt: TGTGCCAGCAGTAAACAGGGGACTGAGCAGTTCTTC
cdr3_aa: CASSKQGTEQFF

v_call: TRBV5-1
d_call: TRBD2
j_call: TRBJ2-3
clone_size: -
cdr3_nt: TGCGCCAGCAGCCTAGATAGCGGGGGCGGCGATACGCAGTATTTT
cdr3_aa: CASSLDSGGGDTQYF

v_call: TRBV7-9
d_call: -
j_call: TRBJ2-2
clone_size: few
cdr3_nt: TGTGCCAGCAGTATGAGGGGGTGGGACACCGGGGAGCTGTTTTTT
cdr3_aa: CASSMRGWDTGELFF

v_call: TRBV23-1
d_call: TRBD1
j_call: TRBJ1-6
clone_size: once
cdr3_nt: TGCGCCAGCAGTCAAAAGGGGGCGAGTTCACCCCTCCACTTT
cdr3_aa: CASSQKGASSPLHF

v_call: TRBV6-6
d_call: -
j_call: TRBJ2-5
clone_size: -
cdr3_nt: TGTGCCAGCAGTTACGGGGAGACCCAGTACTTC
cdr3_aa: CASSYGETQYF

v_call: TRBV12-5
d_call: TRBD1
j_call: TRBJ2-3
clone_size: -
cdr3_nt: TGTGCTAGTGGTTTGGACCCTACTCCGGGACAGGGTCCAGATACGCAGTATTTT
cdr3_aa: CASGLDPTPGQGPDTQYF

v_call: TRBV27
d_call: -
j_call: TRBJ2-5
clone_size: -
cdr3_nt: TGTGCCAGCAGGGGACGGGGAATGACCCAGTACTTC
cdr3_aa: CASRGRGMTQYF

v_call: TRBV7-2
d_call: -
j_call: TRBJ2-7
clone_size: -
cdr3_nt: TGTGCCAGCAGCCCCTTACAACATTACGAGCAGTACTTC
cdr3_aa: CASSPLQHYEQYF

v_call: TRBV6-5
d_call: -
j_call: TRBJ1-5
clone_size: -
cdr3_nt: TGTGCCAGCAGTATCTTTGGGGGTAGGGATCAGCCCCAGCATTTT
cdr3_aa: CASSIFGGRDQPQHF

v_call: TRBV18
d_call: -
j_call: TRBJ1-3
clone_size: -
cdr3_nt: TGTGCCAGCTCACCCGACAGGTTCCTCTCTGGAAACACCATATATTTT
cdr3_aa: CASSPDRFLSGNTIYF

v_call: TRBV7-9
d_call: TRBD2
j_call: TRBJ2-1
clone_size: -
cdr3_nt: TGTGCCAGCAGCTTATCAGAGCGGGAGGTAAAGTTCTTC
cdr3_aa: CASSLSEREVKFF

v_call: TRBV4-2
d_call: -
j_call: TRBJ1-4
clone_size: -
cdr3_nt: TGTGCCAGCAGCCAAGTCAATGAAAAACTGTTTTTT
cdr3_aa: CASSQVNEKLFF

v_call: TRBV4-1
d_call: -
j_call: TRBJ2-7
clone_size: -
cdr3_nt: TGCGCCAGCAGCCTGGGCCCAGCGGCTTACGAGCAGTACTTC
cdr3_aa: CASSLGPAAYEQYF

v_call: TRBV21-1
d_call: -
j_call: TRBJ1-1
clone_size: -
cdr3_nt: TGTGCCAGCACTCGGCGTGGTCGTAACACTGAAGCTTTCTTT
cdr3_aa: CASTRRGRNTEAFF